These 10 T cell receptor beta chains share one sample of origin, sequenced in a study of T cells after yellow fever vaccination. In TCRdb, the 5' RACE reads were re-called with MiXCR into one record per CDR3 protein. The sample contains a few hundred thousand distinct CDR3 sequences, 6.2% of which appear only once. Sequenced material: PBMCs, taken 5 days after the yellow fever booster vaccination. The receptors were sampled from a man aged 25 to 40 who received the YFV17D yellow fever vaccine.

This clonotype occurred many times. The J gene is TRBJ2-7, the V gene TRBV3-1, with 11 bases lining up with TRBD2. The CDR3 totals 16 residues. V shed 1 base, J shed 1 base, and the junction held 3 bases outside the gene matches. CDR1 is LGHDT, CDR2 YNNKEL, per germline (reference sequence). The CDR3 reads CASSQGVAGGSYEQYF. CDR3 in DNA: TGTGCCAGCAGCCAAGGAGTAGCGGGAGGGTCCTACGAGCAGTACTTC.

This clonotype has ten or more counts. CDR3 loop: CASSLSSSGSSNEQFF. The CDR3, as DNA: TGTGCCAGCAGCTTATCATCGAGCGGGAGTTCCAATGAGCAGTTCTTC. The chain carries TRBV7-2 and TRBJ2-1, with 8 nucleotides matching TRBD2. V lost 2 bases and J lost 6; bases outside the gene matches: 9. CDR1 and CDR2 from the germline V gene are SGHTA and FQGNSA. The CDR3 contains 16 residues.

This clonotype has at least ten counts. The chain recombines TRBV20-1 with TRBJ2-2; 11 nucleotides line up with TRBD1. V lost 5 bases, J lost 5 bases, and 1 base stayed unmatched. The germline gives CDR1 DFQATT, CDR2 SNEGSKA (reference sequence). This CDR3 is 13 amino acids long. CDR3: CSAWDRGTGELFF. The CDR3 coding sequence is TGCAGTGCTTGGGACAGGGGGACCGGGGAGCTGTTTTTT.

The chain carries TRBV7-2 and TRBJ2-1; 9 nucleotides match TRBD2. In germline, CDR1 is SGHTA, CDR2 FQGNSA. This CDR3 region has 14 residues. Trimming at V came to 5 bases and at J to 6 bases, leaving 5 bases not matched to a gene. CDR3 nucleotides: TGTGCCAGCAGCCCACTAGCGGGCCCCAATGAGCAGTTCTTC. Protein: CASSPLAGPNEQFF. The variable domain in full, completed from reference TRBV7-2 and TRBJ2-1, reads GAGVSQSPSNKVTEKGKDVELRCDPISGHTALYWYRQSLGQGLEFLIYFQGNSAPDKSGLPSDRFSAERTGGSVSTLTIQRTQQEDSAVYLCASSPLAGPNEQFFGPGTRLTVL.

This clonotype occurred a few times. V is TRBV6-2 or TRBV6-3 and J is TRBJ2-7; D might be TRBD1 or TRBD2, each matching 6 bases. The germline V and J ends were trimmed by 6 bases and 3 bases, with 15 bases remaining between them. The length of the CDR3 is 14 residues. Germline CDR1 is MNHEY and CDR2 is SVGEGT. Here the CDR3 reads CASSRVGGSYEQYF. In nucleotides, the CDR3 is TGTGCCAGCAGCCGCGTAGGGGGGAGCTACGAGCAGTACTTC.

This clonotype was detected ten times or more. The chain carries TRBV6-1 and TRBJ2-2; 9 bases align to TRBD1. The CDR3 runs 15 residues. Germline V gives CDR1 MNHNS, CDR2 SASEGT. V lost 6 bases and J lost 5; bases outside the gene matches: 7. CDR3 bases: TGTGCCAGCAGACCGGGACAGGGAAAGACCGGGGAGCTGTTTTTT. Translation: CASRPGQGKTGELFF.

The table lists this clonotype with many counts. The chain employs TRBV7-2 and TRBJ2-3, with 8 positions matching TRBD2. The CDR3 sequence is 16 residues long. Germline CDR1 and CDR2: SGHTA and FQGNSA. V gave up 5 bases and J gave up 5 bases; unmatched junction bases: 12. The CDR3 here is CASSIVAGPFVDTQYF. CDR3 DNA: TGTGCCAGCAGCATCGTAGCGGGACCTTTCGTAGATACGCAGTATTTT.

This clonotype turned up a few times. V gene TRBV7-9 combines with J gene TRBJ2-7; 14 bases line up with TRBD2. The CDR3 has 17 residues. V was pared by 2 bases and J by 2 bases, with 5 bases of the junction left unmatched. Germline CDR1 reads SEHNR; CDR2 reads FQNEAQ (reference sequence). The CDR3 protein is CASSLPGLAGGPYEQYF. CDR3 DNA: TGTGCCAGCAGCTTACCCGGACTAGCGGGAGGTCCCTACGAGCAGTACTTC.

There are many counts of this clonotype. V gene TRBV21-1 combines with J gene TRBJ2-5; TRBD2 is the table's D call and was not checked against the DNA. TRBV21-1 is a pseudogene. The CDR3 loop spans 15 amino acids. CDR3 loop: CASSSEQGERETQYF. The CDR3 DNA sequence: TGTGCCAGCAGCTCCGAGCAGGGAGAACGGGAGACCCAGTACTTC.

This clonotype came up many times. The genes are TRBV7-6 and TRBJ2-7; 9 bases fit TRBD1. CDR3 length equals 16 residues. In germline, CDR1 is SGHVS, CDR2 FNYEAQ. V shed 1 base, J shed 2 bases, and the junction held 6 bases outside the gene matches. CDR3: CASSLGGQGLTYEQYF. Written as DNA, the CDR3 is TGTGCCAGCAGCTTAGGGGGACAGGGCCTTACCTACGAGCAGTACTTC. Looking up the rest from reference TRBV7-6 and TRBJ2-7 gives the full variable domain: GAGVSQSPRYKVTKRGQDVALRCDPISGHVSLYWYRQALGQGPEFLTYFNYEAQQDKSGLPNDRFSAERPEGSISTLTIQRTEQRDSAMYRCASSLGGQGLTYEQYFGPGTRLTVT.